This record concerns one TCR beta chain sequence. These data are taken from a study of blood T cell repertoires in COVID-19. Turning to the study itself: COVID-19 samples collected from the United States, Italy and Spain covered acute and convalescent phases. T cells, B-cell-depleted T cells, or PBMCs supplied cDNA or gDNA.

Original handling: Scientists estimated how many nucleated cells there were by amplifying reference gene primers. Some clones are missing from TCRdb's copy, which holds only in-frame ones; the method was immunoSEQ multiplex PCR. The V and J calls and the clone size are those of that table, but D and trimming were determined from the DNA. This sample has more than 250,000 clones, with around 86% found just once. The sequencing sample was made of peripheral blood. The clonotype originates from a man aged 50 or older with active or convalescent COVID-19.

In DNA form, the CDR3 reads TGTGCCATCAGTGAGTCTCAGGCGATCCTACAAGAGACCCAGTACTTC. Translation gives CAISESQAILQETQYF. The chain couples TRBV10-3 to TRBJ2-5; D not resolved. CDR3 size: 16 residues. Germline V gene lookup returns CDR1 ENHRY and CDR2 SYGVKD. The V gene lost 0 bases and the J gene lost 2 bases, with 13 bases spanning the gap.